This T cell receptor beta chain stems from a study of blood T cells in healthy people across ages. With respect to this clonotype: No antigen is known for it.

Study results and caveats: Samples with more naive T cells showed higher observed beta diversity.

The length of the CDR3 is 13 residues. Germline CDR1 LNHDA, CDR2 SQIVND (reference sequence). V dropped 3 bases and J dropped 2 bases, with 7 bases sitting between them. A second PCR, run for about 7 to 11 cycles, used a sample-barcoded 5' primer plus a J-beta primer mix. MiXCR, applied by TCRdb to the 5' RACE reads, yields one record per CDR3 protein. The table includes some 700,000 distinct CDR3 sequences, around a fifth detected once. This chain joins TRBV19 and TRBJ1-1; D gene uncertain. The specimen sequenced was blood. This sequence was found in a man between 65 and 79 years old in good health. CDR3 residues: CASSMALNTEAFF. CDR3 sequence (DNA): TGTGCCAGTAGTATGGCACTCAACACTGAAGCTTTCTTT.